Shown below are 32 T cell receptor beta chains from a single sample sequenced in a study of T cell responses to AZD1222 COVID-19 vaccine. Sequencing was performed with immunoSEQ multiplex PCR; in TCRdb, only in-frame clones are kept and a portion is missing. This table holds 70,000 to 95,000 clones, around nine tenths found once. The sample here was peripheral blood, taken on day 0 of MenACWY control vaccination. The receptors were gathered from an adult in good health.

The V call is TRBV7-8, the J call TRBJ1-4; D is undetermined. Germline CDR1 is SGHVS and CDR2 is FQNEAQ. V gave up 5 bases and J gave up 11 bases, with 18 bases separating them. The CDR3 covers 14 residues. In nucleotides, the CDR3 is TGTGCCAGCAGCCTGGGAACAGCCCGAGAGAAACTGTTTTTT. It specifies CASSLGTAREKLFF. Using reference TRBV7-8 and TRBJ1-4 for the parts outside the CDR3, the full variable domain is GAGVSQSPRYKVAKRGQDVALRCDPISGHVSLFWYQQALGQGPEFLTYFQNEAQLDKSGLPSDRFFAERPEGSVSTLKIQRTQQEDSAVYLCASSLGTAREKLFFGSGTQLSVL.

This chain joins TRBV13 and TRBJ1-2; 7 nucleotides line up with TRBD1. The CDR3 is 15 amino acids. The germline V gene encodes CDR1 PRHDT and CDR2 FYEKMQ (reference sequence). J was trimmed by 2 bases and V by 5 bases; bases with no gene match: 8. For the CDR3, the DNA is TGTGCCAGCAGCATCCTAGGACAGGCCAACTATGGCTACACCTTC. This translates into CASSILGQANYGYTF.

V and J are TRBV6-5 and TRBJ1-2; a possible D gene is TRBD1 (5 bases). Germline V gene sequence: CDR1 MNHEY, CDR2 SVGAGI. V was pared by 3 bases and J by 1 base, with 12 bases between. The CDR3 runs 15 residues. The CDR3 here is CASSYRGRINYGYTF. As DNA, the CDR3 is TGTGCCAGCAGTTATCGGGGACGTATTAACTATGGCTACACCTTC.

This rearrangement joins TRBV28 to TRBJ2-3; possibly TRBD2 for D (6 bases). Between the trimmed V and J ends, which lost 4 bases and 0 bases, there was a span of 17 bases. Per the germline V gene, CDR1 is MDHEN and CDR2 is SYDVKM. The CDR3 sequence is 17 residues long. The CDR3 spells CASSSSRESSSTDTQYF. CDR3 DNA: TGTGCCAGCAGTTCCTCCCGGGAGTCTTCTAGCACAGATACGCAGTATTTT.

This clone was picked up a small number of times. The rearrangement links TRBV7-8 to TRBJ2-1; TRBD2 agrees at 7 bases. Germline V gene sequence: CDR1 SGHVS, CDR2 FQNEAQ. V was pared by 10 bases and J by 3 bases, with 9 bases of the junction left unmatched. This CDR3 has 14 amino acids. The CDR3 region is CATRGDYNYNEQFF. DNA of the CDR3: TGTGCCACTCGGGGGGACTACAACTACAATGAGCAGTTCTTC.

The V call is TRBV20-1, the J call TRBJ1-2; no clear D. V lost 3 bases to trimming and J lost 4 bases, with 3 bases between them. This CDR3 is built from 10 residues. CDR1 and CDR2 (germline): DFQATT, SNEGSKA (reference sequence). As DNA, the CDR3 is TGCAGTGCTAGTACCTATGGCTACACCTTC. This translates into CSASTYGYTF.

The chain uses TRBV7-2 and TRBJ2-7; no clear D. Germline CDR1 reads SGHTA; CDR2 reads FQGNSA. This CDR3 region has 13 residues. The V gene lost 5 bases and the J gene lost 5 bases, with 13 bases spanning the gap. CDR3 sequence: CASSLGLGHEQYF. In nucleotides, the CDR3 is TGTGCCAGCAGCCTAGGGCTAGGCCACGAGCAGTACTTC.

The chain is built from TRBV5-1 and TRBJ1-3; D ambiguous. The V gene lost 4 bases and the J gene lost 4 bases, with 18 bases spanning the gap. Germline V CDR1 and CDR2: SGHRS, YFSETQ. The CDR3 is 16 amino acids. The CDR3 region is CASSRGDTSDGNTIYF. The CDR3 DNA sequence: TGCGCCAGCAGCCGAGGCGACACCAGTGACGGAAACACCATATATTTT. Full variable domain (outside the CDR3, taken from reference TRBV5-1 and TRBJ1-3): KAGVTQTPRYLIKTRGQQVTLSCSPISGHRSVSWYQQTPGQGLQFLFEYFSETQRNKGNFPGRFSGRQFSNSRSEMNVSTLELGDSALYLCASSRGDTSDGNTIYFGEGSWLTVV.

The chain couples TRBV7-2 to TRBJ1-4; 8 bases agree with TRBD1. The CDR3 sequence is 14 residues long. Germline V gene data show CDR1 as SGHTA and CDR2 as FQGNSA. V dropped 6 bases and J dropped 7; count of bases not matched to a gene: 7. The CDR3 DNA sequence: TGTGCCAGCAGTAACCAGGGGGCGCCTGAAAAACTGTTTTTT. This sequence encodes CASSNQGAPEKLFF.

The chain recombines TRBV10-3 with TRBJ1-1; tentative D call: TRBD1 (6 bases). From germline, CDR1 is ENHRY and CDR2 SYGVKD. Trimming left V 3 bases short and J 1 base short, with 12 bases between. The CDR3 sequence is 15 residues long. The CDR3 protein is CAISDKGGRNTEAFF. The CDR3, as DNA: TGTGCCATCAGTGATAAGGGGGGCAGGAACACTGAAGCTTTCTTT.

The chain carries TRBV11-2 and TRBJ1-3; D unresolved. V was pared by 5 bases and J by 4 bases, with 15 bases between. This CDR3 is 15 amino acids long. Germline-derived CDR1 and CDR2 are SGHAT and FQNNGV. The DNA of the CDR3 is TGTGCCAGCAGCCCCCGGGCCAGGCCGGGAAACACCATATATTTT. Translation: CASSPRARPGNTIYF.

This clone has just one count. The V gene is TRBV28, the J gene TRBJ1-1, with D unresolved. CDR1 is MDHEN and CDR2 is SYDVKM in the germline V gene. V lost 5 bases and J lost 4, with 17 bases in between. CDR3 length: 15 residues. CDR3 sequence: CASSLSAGKFTEAFF. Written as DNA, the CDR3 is TGTGCCAGCAGTCTAAGTGCCGGGAAGTTCACTGAAGCTTTCTTT.

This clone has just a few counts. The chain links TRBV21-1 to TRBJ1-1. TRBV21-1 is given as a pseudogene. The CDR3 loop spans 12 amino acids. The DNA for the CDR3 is TGTGCCAGCAGCAAAGGGAACACTGAAGCTTTCTTT. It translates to CASSKGNTEAFF.

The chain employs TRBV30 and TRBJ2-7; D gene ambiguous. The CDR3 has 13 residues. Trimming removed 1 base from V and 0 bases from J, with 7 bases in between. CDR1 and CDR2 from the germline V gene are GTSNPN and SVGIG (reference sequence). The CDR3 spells CAWSADRSYEQYF. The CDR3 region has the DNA TGTGCCTGGAGTGCGGACCGCTCCTACGAGCAGTACTTC.

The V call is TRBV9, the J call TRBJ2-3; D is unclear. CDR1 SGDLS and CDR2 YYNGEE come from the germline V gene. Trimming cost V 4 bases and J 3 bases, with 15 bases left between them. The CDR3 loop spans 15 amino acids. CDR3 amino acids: CASSTDLPVTDTQYF. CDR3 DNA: TGTGCCAGCAGCACCGACCTTCCCGTGACAGATACGCAGTATTTT.

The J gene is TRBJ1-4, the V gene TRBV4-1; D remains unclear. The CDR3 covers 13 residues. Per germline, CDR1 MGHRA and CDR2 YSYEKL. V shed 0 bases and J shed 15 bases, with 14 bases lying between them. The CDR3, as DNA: TGCGCCAGCAGCCAAGAAGGCAGCCAGTGGGTGTTTTTT. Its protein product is CASSQEGSQWVFF.

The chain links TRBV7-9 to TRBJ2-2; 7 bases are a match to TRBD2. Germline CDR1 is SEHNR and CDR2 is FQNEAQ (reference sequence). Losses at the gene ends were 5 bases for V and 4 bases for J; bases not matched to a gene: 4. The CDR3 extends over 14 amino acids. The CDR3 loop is CASSGRGSTGELFF. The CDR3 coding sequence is TGTGCCAGCAGCGGGCGGGGGTCCACCGGGGAGCTGTTTTTT.

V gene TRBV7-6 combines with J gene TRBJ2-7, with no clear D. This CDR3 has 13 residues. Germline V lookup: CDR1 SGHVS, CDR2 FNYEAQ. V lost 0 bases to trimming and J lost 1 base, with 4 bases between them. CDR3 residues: CASSLASSYEQYF. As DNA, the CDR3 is TGTGCCAGCAGCTTAGCTTCTTCCTACGAGCAGTACTTC.

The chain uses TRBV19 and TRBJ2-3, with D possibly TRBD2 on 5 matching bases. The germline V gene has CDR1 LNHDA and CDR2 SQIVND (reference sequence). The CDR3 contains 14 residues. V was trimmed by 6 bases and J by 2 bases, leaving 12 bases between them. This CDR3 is CASRKDSNTDTQYF. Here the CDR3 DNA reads TGTGCCAGTAGGAAGGACTCCAACACAGATACGCAGTATTTT.

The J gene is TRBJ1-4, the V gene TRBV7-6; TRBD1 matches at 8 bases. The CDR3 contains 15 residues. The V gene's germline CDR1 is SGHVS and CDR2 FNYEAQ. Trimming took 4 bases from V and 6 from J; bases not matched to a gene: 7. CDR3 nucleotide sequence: TGTGCCAGCAGCTCTACAGGGGGTCCCCATGAAAAACTGTTTTTT. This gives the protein CASSSTGGPHEKLFF.

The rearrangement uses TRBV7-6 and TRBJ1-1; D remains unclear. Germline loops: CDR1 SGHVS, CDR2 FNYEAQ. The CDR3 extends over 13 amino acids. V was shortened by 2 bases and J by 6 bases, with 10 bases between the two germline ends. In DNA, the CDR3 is TGTGCCAGCAGCTTATATGAGGGTTCTGAAGCTTTCTTT. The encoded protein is CASSLYEGSEAFF.

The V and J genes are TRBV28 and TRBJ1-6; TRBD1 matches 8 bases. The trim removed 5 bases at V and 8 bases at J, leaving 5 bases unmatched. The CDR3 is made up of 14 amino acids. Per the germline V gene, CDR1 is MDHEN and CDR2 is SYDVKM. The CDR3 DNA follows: TGTGCCAGCAGTCCCAGGGGGCTCGATTCACCCCTCCACTTT. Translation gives CASSPRGLDSPLHF. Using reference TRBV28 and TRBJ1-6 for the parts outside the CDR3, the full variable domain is DVKVTQSSRYLVKRTGEKVFLECVQDMDHENMFWYRQDPGLGLRLIYFSYDVKMKEKGDIPEGYSVSREKKERFSLILESASTNQTSMYLCASSPRGLDSPLHFGNGTRLTVT.

CDR3 protein: CASSPMTGRPNSPLHF. CDR3 sequence (DNA): TGTGCCAGCAGCCCAATGACAGGGAGGCCGAATTCACCCCTCCACTTT. The rearrangement uses TRBV7-2 and TRBJ1-6; 7 bases map to TRBD1. The V gene end was trimmed by 5 bases and the J gene end by 7 bases; junction bases not matched to a gene: 11. The CDR3 contains 16 residues. CDR1 and CDR2 from the germline V gene are SGHTA and FQGNSA.

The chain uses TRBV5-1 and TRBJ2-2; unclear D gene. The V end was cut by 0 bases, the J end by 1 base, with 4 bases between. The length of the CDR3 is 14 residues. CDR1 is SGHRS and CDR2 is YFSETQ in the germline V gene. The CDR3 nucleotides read TGCGCCAGCAGCTTGGAACTGAACACCGGGGAGCTGTTTTTT. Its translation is CASSLELNTGELFF. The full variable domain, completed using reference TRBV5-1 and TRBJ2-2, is KAGVTQTPRYLIKTRGQQVTLSCSPISGHRSVSWYQQTPGQGLQFLFEYFSETQRNKGNFPGRFSGRQFSNSRSEMNVSTLELGDSALYLCASSLELNTGELFFGEGSRLTVL.

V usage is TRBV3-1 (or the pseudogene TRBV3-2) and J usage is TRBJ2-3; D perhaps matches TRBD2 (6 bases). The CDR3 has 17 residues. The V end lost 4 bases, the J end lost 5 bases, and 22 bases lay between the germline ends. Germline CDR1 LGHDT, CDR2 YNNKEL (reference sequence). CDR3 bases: TGTGCCAGCAGCCTTTCCTCTAGCGTCCTCATGGGAGATACGCAGTATTTT. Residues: CASSLSSSVLMGDTQYF.

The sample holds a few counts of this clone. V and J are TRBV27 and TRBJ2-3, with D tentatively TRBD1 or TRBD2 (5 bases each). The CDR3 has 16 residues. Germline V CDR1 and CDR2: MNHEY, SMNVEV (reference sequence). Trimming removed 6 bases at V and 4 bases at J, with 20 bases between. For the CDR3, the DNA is TGTGCCAGCAGAATGACAGAGGGATGGTATGCAGATACGCAGTATTTT. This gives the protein CASRMTEGWYADTQYF.

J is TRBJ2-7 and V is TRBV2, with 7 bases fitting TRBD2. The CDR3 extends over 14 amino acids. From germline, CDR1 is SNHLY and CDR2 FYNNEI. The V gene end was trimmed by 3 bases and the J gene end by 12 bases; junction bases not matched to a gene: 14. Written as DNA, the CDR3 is TGTGCCAGCAGTGACGGTAGCGGGTCGTTTGGAGGGTACTTC. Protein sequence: CASSDGSGSFGGYF.

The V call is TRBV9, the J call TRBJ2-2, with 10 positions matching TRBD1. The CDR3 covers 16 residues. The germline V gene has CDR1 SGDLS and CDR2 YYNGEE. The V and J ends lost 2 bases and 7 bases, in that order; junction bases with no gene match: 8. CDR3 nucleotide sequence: TGTGCCAGCAGCGTTCCCGGGACAGGGGTCAACGGGGAGCTGTTTTTT. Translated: CASSVPGTGVNGELFF.

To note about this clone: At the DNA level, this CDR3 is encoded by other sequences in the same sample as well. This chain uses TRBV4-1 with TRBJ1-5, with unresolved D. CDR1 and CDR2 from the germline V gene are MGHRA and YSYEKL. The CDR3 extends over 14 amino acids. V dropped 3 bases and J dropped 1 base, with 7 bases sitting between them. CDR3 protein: CASSQRQSNQPQHF. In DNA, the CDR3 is TGCGCCAGCAGCCAGAGGCAGAGCAATCAGCCCCAGCATTTT.

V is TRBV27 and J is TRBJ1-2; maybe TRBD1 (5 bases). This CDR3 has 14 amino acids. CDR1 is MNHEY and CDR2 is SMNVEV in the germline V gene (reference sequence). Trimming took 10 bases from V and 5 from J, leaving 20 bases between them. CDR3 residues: CATSLRGAHYGYTF. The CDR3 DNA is TGTGCCACCTCCCTGCGAGGGGCGCATTATGGCTACACCTTC.

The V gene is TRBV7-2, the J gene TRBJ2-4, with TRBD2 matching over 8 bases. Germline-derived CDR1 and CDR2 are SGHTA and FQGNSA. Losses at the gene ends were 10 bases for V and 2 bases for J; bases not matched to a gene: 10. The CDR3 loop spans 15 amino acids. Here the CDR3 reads CAIPNPSGPKNIQYF. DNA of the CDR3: TGTGCCATTCCGAATCCTAGCGGGCCCAAAAACATTCAGTACTTC.

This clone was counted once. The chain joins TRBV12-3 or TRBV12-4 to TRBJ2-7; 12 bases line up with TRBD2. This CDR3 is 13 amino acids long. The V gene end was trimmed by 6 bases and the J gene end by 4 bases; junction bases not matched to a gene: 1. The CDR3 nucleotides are TGTGCCAGCAGACTAGCGGGGGGTTACGAGCAGTACTTC. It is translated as CASRLAGGYEQYF.